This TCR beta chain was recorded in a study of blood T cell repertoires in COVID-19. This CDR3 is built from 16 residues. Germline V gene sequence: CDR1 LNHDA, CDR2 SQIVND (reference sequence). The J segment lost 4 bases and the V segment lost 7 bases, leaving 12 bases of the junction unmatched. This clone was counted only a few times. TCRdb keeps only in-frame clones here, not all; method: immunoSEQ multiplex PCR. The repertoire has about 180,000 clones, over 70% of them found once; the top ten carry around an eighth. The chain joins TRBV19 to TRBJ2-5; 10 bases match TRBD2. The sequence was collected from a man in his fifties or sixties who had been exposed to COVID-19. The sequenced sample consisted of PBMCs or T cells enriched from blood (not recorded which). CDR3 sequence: CASTLSSGRARETQYF. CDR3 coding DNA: TGTGCCAGTACGCTTTCCAGCGGGAGGGCCAGAGAGACCCAGTACTTC.